This T cell receptor beta chain was captured by sequencing in a study of control samples from healthy donors and cancer patients. Germline CDR1 and CDR2: MNHEY and SMNVEV (reference sequence). This CDR3 has 16 amino acids. Trimming removed 5 bases from V and 3 bases from J; junction bases left unmatched: 7. The data were produced by immunoSEQ multiplex PCR, yet TCRdb's version contains in-frame clones alone and is incomplete. This table has under 450,000 clones, 80% to 95% appearing once. Sequencing was carried out using PBMCs. The J gene is TRBJ2-3, the V gene TRBV27; 11 bases line up with TRBD2. The receptor's source is a man aged 35 to 55 with head and neck cancer. In DNA form, the CDR3 reads TGTGCCAGCAGTGCCCTTATAGCGGGAGGGACAGATACGCAGTATTTT. Its protein product is CASSALIAGGTDTQYF.